This TCR beta chain was documented in a study of a mutant IDH1 vaccine in newly diagnosed glioma. Time point indicated: week 47, end of study. Vaccinated patients received 300 ug of mutant IDH1 20-mer peptide per dose, with topical imiquimod. Weeks 1, 3, 5, 7, 11, 15, 19 and 23 were when patients received their eight vaccinations. Germline V gives CDR1 MNHEY, CDR2 SVGAGI. CDR3 size: 12 residues. Trimming cost V 2 bases and J 6 bases; bases outside gene matches: 0. This clone was seen once. As yet, its antigen is unknown. Measured with immunoSEQ multiplex PCR; TCRdb has only the in-frame clones, and not every one. The data contain about 35,000 clones, around 87% of them seen just once; the ten biggest clones take up more than 10%.

This sample comprised PBMCs, obtained from a glioma patient whose treatment included an IDH1 peptide vaccine. The V call is TRBV6-5, the J call TRBJ2-7; 8 nucleotides align to TRBD2. The clonotype was recovered from a woman in her twenties or thirties with glioma. The CDR3 sequence is CASSYRGGEQYF. For the CDR3, the DNA is TGTGCCAGCAGTTACCGGGGGGGCGAGCAGTACTTC.